This T cell receptor beta chain is drawn from a study of memory CD4+ T cells and cytomegalovirus serostatus. The table lists this clone with a few counts. The CDR3 loop spans 15 amino acids. Trimming shortened V by 4 bases and J by 1 base, and 14 bases separated the two germline ends. Germline V gives CDR1 SGDLS, CDR2 YYNGEE. Generated by immunoSEQ multiplex PCR, the TCRdb table keeps only in-frame clones and is missing some. The sample holds 70,000 to 90,000 clones, approximately 78% seen once. The sort gate was single viable CD3+CD4+CD8-CD45RO+ cells for memory CD4+ T cells. Donors' CMV status reflects serum IgG against pp150, pp28, p38, p52.

This clonotype was sampled from an adult in good health and CMV-seropositive. Sample: memory CD4+ T cells from blood. V is TRBV9 and J is TRBJ1-1, with D hard to call. CDR3 DNA sequence: TGTGCCAGCAGCCCTTACGGCCTGAAGAACACTGAAGCTTTCTTT. Its protein is CASSPYGLKNTEAFF.